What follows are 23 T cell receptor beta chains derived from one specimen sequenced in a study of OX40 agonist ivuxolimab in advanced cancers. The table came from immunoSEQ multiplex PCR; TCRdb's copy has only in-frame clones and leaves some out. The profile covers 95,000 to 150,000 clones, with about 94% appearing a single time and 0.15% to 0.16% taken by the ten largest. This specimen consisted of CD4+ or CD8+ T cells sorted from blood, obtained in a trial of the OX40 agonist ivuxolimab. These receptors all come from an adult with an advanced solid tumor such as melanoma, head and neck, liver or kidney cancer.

The DNA for the CDR3 is TGTGCCAGCAGCTTGGAGAATAGAGGCCGAGAAAAACTGTTTTTT. Translating it yields CASSLENRGREKLFF. This chain uses TRBV5-5 with TRBJ1-4; the D is unclear. Per the germline V gene, CDR1 is SGHKS and CDR2 is YYEKEE (reference sequence). This CDR3 is built from 15 residues. Deletions cut 0 bases from V and 8 bases from J, with 14 bases between.

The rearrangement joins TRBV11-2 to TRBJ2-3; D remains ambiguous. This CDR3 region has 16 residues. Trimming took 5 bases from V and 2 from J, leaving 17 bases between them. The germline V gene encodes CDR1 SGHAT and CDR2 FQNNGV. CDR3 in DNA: TGTGCCAGCAGCCTCCCTATCCTTGGAGTCACAGATACGCAGTATTTT. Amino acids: CASSLPILGVTDTQYF.

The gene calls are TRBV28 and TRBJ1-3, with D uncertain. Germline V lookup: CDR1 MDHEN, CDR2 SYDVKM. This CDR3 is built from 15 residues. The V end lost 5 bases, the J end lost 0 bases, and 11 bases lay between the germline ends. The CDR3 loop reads CASSRPDFSGNTIYF. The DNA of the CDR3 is TGTGCCAGCAGTCGACCGGATTTCTCTGGAAACACCATATATTTT.

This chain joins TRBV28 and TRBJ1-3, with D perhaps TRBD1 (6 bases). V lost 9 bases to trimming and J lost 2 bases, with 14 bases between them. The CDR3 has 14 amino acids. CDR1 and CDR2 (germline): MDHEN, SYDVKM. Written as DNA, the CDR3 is TGTGCCAGTAGAGGGGGGGTAGCTGGAAACACCATATATTTT. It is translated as CASRGGVAGNTIYF.

This CDR3 reads CASSWSSGPNNEQFF. The CDR3, as DNA: TGTGCCAGCAGTTGGTCCTCGGGTCCCAACAATGAGCAGTTCTTC. The chain has TRBV6-6 and TRBJ2-1; D not resolved. Trimming pared 4 bases from V and 5 bases from J, leaving 15 bases between. There are 15 residues in the CDR3. Germline V CDR1 and CDR2: MNHNY, SVGAGI (reference sequence).

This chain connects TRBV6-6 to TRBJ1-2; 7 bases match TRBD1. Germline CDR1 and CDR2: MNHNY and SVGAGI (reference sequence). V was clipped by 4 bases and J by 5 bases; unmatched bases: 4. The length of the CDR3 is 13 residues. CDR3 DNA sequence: TGTGCCAGCAGTTCCAGGGGGTCTTATGGCTACACCTTC. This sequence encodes CASSSRGSYGYTF.

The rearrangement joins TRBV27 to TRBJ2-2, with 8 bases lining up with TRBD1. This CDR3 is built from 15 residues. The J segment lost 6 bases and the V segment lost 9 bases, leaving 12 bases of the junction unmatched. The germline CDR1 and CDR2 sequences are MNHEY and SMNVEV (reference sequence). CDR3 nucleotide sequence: TGTGCCAGTCACCTAGGACAGGGTTTTTCCGGGGAGCTGTTTTTT. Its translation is CASHLGQGFSGELFF.

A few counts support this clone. The CDR3 loop reads CASESGTQYF. Here the CDR3 DNA reads TGTGCCAGTGAATCGGGTACGCAGTATTTT. The J gene is TRBJ2-3, the V gene TRBV19; no firm D call. The germline V gene encodes CDR1 LNHDA and CDR2 SQIVND (reference sequence). Deletions cut 8 bases from V and 8 bases from J, with 8 bases between. The CDR3 contains 10 residues.

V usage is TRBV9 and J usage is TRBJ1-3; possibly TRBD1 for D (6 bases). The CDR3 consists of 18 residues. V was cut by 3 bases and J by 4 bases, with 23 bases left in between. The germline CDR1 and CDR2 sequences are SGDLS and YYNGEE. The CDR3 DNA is TGTGCCAGCAGCGGACGAAGCCTACAGGGTCTTGGGGGAAACACCATATATTTT. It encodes CASSGRSLQGLGGNTIYF. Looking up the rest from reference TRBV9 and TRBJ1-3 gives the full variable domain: DSGVTQTPKHLITATGQRVTLRCSPRSGDLSVYWYQQSLDQGLQFLIQYYNGEERAKGNILERFSAQQFPDLHSELNLSSLELGDSALYFCASSGRSLQGLGGNTIYFGEGSWLTVV.

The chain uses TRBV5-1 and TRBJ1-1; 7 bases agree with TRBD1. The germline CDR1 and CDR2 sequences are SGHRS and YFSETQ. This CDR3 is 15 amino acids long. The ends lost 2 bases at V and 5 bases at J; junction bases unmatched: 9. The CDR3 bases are TGCGCCAGCAGCTTTGAGGGGGCGATGGTGACTGAAGCTTTCTTT. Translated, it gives CASSFEGAMVTEAFF. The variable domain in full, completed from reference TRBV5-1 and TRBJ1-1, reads KAGVTQTPRYLIKTRGQQVTLSCSPISGHRSVSWYQQTPGQGLQFLFEYFSETQRNKGNFPGRFSGRQFSNSRSEMNVSTLELGDSALYLCASSFEGAMVTEAFFGQGTRLTVV.

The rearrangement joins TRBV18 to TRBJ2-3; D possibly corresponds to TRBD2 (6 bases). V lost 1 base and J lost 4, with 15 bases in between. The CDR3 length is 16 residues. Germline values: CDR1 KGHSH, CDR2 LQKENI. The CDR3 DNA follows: TGTGCCAGCTCACCACGGGCGGGGATTAGTCCAGATACGCAGTATTTT. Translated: CASSPRAGISPDTQYF.

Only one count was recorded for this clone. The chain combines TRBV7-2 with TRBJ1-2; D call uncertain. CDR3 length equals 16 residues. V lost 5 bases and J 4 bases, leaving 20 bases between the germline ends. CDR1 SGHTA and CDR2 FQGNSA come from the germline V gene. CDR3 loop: CASSPYPTAGSYGYTF. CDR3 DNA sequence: TGTGCCAGCAGCCCGTACCCGACCGCGGGGAGCTATGGCTACACCTTC.

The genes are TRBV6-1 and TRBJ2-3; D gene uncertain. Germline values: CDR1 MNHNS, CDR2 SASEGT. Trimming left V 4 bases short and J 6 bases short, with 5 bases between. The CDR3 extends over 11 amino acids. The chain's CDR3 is CASSAEDTQYF. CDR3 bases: TGTGCCAGCAGTGCGGAGGATACGCAGTATTTT.

The CDR3 region is CASSGQGYSNQPQHF. CDR3 nucleotides: TGTGCCAGCAGCGGACAAGGGTATAGCAATCAGCCCCAGCATTTT. V usage is TRBV7-2 and J usage is TRBJ1-5; D might be TRBD1 (5 bases). Deletions cut 5 bases from V and 0 bases from J, with 11 bases between. This CDR3 spans 15 amino acids. Germline-derived CDR1 and CDR2 are SGHTA and FQGNSA. Combining the CDR3 with reference TRBV7-2 and TRBJ1-5 gives the whole variable domain GAGVSQSPSNKVTEKGKDVELRCDPISGHTALYWYRQSLGQGLEFLIYFQGNSAPDKSGLPSDRFSAERTGGSVSTLTIQRTQQEDSAVYLCASSGQGYSNQPQHFGDGTRLSIL.

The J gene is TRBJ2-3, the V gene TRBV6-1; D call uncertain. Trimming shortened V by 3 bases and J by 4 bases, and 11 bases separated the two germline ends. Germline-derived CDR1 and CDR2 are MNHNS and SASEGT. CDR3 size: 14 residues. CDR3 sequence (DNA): TGTGCCAGCAGTGAGGGCAGCAGGTCAGATACGCAGTATTTT. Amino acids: CASSEGSRSDTQYF.

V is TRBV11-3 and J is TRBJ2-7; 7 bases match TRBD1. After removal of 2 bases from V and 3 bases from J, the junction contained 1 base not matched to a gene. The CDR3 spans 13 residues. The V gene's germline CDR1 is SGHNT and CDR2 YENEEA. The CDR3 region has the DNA TGTGCCAGCAGCTTAAGGGACAGCTACGAGCAGTACTTC. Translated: CASSLRDSYEQYF.

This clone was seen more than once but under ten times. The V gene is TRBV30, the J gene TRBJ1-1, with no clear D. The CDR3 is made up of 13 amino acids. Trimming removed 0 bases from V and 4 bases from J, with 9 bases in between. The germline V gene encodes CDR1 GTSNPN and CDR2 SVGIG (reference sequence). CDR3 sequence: CAWSVPIPTEAFF. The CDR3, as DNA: TGTGCCTGGAGTGTACCGATTCCCACTGAAGCTTTCTTT.

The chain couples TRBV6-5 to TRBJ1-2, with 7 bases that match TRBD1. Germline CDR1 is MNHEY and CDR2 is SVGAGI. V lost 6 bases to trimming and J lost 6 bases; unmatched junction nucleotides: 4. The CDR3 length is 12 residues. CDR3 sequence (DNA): TGTGCCAGCAGCGACAGGGTACATGGCTACACCTTC. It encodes CASSDRVHGYTF.

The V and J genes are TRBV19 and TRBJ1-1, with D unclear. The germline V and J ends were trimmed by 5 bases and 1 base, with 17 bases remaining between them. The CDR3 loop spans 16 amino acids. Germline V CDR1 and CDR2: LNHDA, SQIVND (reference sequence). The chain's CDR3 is CASSGRRGDSNTEAFF. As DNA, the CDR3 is TGTGCCAGTAGTGGGCGACGAGGCGATTCGAACACTGAAGCTTTCTTT.

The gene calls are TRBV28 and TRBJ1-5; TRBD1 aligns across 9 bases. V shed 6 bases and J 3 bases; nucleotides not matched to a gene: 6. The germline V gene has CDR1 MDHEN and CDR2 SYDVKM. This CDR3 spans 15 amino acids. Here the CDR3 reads CASSRDREYNQPQHF. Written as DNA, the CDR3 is TGTGCCAGCAGCCGGGACAGGGAATACAATCAGCCCCAGCATTTT.

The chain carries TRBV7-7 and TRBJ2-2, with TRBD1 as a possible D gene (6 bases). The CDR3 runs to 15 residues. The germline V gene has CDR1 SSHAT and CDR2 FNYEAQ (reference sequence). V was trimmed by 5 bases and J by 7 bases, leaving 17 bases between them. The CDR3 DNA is TGTGCCAGCAGCCCAGACAGGCCCCCCGGCGGGGAGCTGTTTTTT. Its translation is CASSPDRPPGGELFF.

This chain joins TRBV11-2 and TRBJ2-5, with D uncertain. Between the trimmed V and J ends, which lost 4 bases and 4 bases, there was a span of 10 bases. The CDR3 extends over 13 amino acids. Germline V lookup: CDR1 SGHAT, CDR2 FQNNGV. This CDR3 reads CASSWGLGETQYF. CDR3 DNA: TGTGCCAGCAGCTGGGGATTGGGAGAGACCCAGTACTTC.

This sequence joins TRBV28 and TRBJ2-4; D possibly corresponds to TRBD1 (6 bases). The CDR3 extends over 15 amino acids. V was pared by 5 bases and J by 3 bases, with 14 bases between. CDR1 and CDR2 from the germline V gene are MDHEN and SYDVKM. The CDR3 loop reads CASSIQGVGKNIQYF. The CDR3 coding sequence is TGTGCCAGCAGTATACAGGGTGTGGGCAAAAACATTCAGTACTTC.